This T cell receptor (beta chain) was sequenced during a study of blood T cell repertoires in COVID-19. Background on the study: The samples span acute and convalescent COVID-19 from the United States, Italy and Spain.

The CDR3 length is 13 residues. Germline values: CDR1 MNHEY, CDR2 SVGAGI. Losses at the gene ends were 7 bases for V and 11 bases for J; bases not matched to a gene: 8. Methods used by the authors: Nucleated cell number was recorded as an estimate derived from reference gene primer amplification. TCRdb's copy holds only in-frame clones and misses some; the assay was immunoSEQ multiplex PCR. From that table come the V and J calls and clone size; the DNA was used to work out D and trimming. The sample has some 25,000 clones, roughly 88% seen once. J is TRBJ1-2 and V is TRBV6-5, with 12 bases aligning to TRBD1. Sequencing was carried out using peripheral blood. The sequence derives from a human donor in a cohort sampled during active COVID-19. CDR3 amino acids: CASTLPGQGAYTF. The CDR3 DNA sequence: TGTGCCAGCACCCTACCGGGACAGGGGGCTTACACCTTC.